The 21 T cell receptor beta chains below come from one sample, sequenced in a study of beta chain features in type 1 diabetes. Since all of the isolated RNA was reverse transcribed, expressed TCRB transcripts were what got sequenced. The data were produced by immunoSEQ multiplex PCR, yet TCRdb's version contains in-frame clones alone and is incomplete. The table lists around 250,000 clones, approximately 20% of them singletons. The antigens of these receptors remain unknown. Study-wide results and limits: Shortening that was moderate but significant affected the TCRB CDR3s of Type 1 diabetes patients in all four CD4+ subsets.

The sequenced sample was naive CD4+ T cells from blood. The receptor set was obtained from a woman between 35 and 50 years old with type 1 diabetes.

The table lists this clone with a few counts. The gene calls are TRBV30 and TRBJ1-2; 7 bases are a match to TRBD1. CDR1 and CDR2 (germline): GTSNPN, SVGIG (reference sequence). The CDR3 consists of 13 residues. The trim removed 0 bases at V and 6 bases at J, leaving 4 bases unmatched. CDR3 in DNA: TGTGCCTGGAGTGTAACCAGGGGGAATGGCTACACCTTC. It codes for CAWSVTRGNGYTF.

This clone turned up a few times. The chain has TRBV4-1 and TRBJ2-3; TRBD2 agrees at 11 bases. Germline trimming cut 0 bases from V and 7 bases from J; bases unmatched to any gene: 6. This CDR3 region has 16 residues. The V gene's germline CDR1 is MGHRA and CDR2 YSYEKL. The CDR3 DNA follows: TGCGCCAGCAGCCAAGAACCCGGACTAGCGGGCAATACGCAGTATTTT. Its protein is CASSQEPGLAGNTQYF.

This chain joins TRBV27 and TRBJ1-6; D might be TRBD1 (6 bases). Germline CDR1 and CDR2: MNHEY and SMNVEV (reference sequence). Between the trimmed V and J ends, which lost 0 bases and 13 bases, there was a span of 10 bases. CDR3 length: 13 residues. CDR3 in DNA: TGTGCCAGCAGTTTATCGAGGGGGAACCCCCTCCACTTT. It encodes CASSLSRGNPLHF.

J is TRBJ1-1 and V is TRBV29-1; TRBD1 might be the D (6 bases). This CDR3 spans 13 amino acids. The germline CDR1 and CDR2 sequences are SQVTM and ANQGSEA. Between the trimmed V and J ends, which lost 4 bases and 11 bases, there was a span of 20 bases. The CDR3 region is CSVGPRQATLAFF. The DNA for the CDR3 is TGCAGCGTTGGTCCCCGACAGGCCACTCTGGCTTTCTTT.

The chain recombines TRBV19 with TRBJ2-2, with 7 nucleotides matching TRBD2. CDR1 LNHDA and CDR2 SQIVND come from the germline V gene (reference sequence). CDR3 length equals 14 residues. Losses at the gene ends were 0 bases for V and 7 bases for J; bases not matched to a gene: 2. CDR3 DNA sequence: TGTGCCAGTAGTATAGAGGGAGGGGTCGGGGAGCTGTTTTTT. This codes for CASSIEGGVGELFF.

This clone has a handful of counts. The identical CDR3 is also encoded by other nucleotide sequences in the sample. V is TRBV5-1 and J is TRBJ2-5; TRBD1 agrees at 7 bases. The CDR3 contains 14 residues. Germline assignment: CDR1 SGHRS and CDR2 YFSETQ. V lost 0 bases to trimming and J lost 1 base; unmatched junction nucleotides: 0. The CDR3 DNA is TGCGCCAGCAGCTTGGGGGACAGCCAAGAGACCCAGTACTTC. This sequence encodes CASSLGDSQETQYF.

The table lists this clone with a few counts. The J gene is TRBJ2-5, the V gene TRBV5-1; a weak D match, TRBD2 (5 bases). The CDR3 runs to 13 residues. CDR1 is SGHRS, CDR2 YFSETQ, per germline. Trimming removed 4 bases from V and 5 bases from J, with 12 bases in between. In DNA, the CDR3 is TGCGCCAGCAGCACTGGACTGGACGAGACCCAGTACTTC. Translated, it gives CASSTGLDETQYF.

The rearrangement uses TRBV10-3 and TRBJ1-1; no reliable D call. Looked up from germline, CDR1 is ENHRY and CDR2 is SYGVKD. The CDR3 contains 13 residues. V lost 3 bases to trimming and J lost 2 bases, with 7 bases between them. DNA for the CDR3: TGTGCCATCAGTGATATCCTTAACACTGAAGCTTTCTTT. Its protein product is CAISDILNTEAFF.

The V call is TRBV7-2, the J call TRBJ1-2; 12 bases fit TRBD1. The CDR3 runs 13 residues. In germline, CDR1 is SGHTA, CDR2 FQGNSA. Germline trimming cut 4 bases from V and 7 bases from J; bases unmatched to any gene: 1. DNA of the CDR3: TGTGCCAGCAGCTGGGGACAGGGGGCTGGCTACACCTTC. Protein sequence: CASSWGQGAGYTF.

The rearrangement joins TRBV9 to TRBJ2-3; D is uncertain. Trimming removed 3 bases at V and 0 bases at J, with 5 bases between. CDR3 length: 13 amino acids. Germline V gene data show CDR1 as SGDLS and CDR2 as YYNGEE. Here the CDR3 reads CASSATSTDTQYF. CDR3 DNA: TGTGCCAGCAGCGCGACTAGCACAGATACGCAGTATTTT.

This sequence joins TRBV14 and TRBJ2-7; 9 bases line up with TRBD1. V gave up 3 bases and J gave up 5 bases; unmatched junction bases: 8. Germline CDR1 is SGHDN and CDR2 is FVKESK. The CDR3 length is 15 residues. CDR3 nucleotides: TGTGCCAGCAGCCAGCCGGGACAGGGAAACCACGAGCAGTACTTC. Translating it yields CASSQPGQGNHEQYF.

This clone has only a few counts. The rearrangement joins TRBV27 to TRBJ2-6; D call uncertain. Trimming cost V 7 bases and J 0 bases, with 4 bases left between them. This CDR3 is 13 amino acids long. Germline loops: CDR1 MNHEY, CDR2 SMNVEV (reference sequence). In nucleotides, the CDR3 is TGTGCCAGCACCTTCTCTGGGGCCAACGTCCTGACTTTC. Amino acid sequence: CASTFSGANVLTF.

For this clone: The same CDR3 can be traced to other DNA sequences in this sample. The chain couples TRBV18 to TRBJ2-1; D might be TRBD1 (7 bases). The CDR3 sequence is 15 residues long. From germline, CDR1 is KGHSH and CDR2 LQKENI. V was trimmed by 6 bases and J by 3 bases, leaving 15 bases between them. The CDR3 loop reads CASSPGGTDYNEQFF. As DNA, the CDR3 is TGTGCCAGCTCCCCAGGGGGGACAGACTACAATGAGCAGTTCTTC. Based on the CDR3 plus reference TRBV18 and TRBJ2-1, the full variable domain is NAGVMQNPRHLVRRRGQEARLRCSPMKGHSHVYWYRQLPEEGLKFMVYLQKENIIDESGMPKERFSAEFPKEGPSILRIQQVVRGDSAAYFCASSPGGTDYNEQFFGPGTRLTVL.

The table lists this clone with a few counts. The chain combines TRBV5-8 with TRBJ2-7; possibly TRBD2 for D (6 bases). Per germline, CDR1 SGHTS and CDR2 YDEGEE. The CDR3 is 12 amino acids. V was cut by 3 bases and J by 7 bases, with 11 bases left in between. For the CDR3, the DNA is TGTGCCAGCAGCTGGCTAGCGAGAGAGCAGTACTTC. Protein: CASSWLAREQYF.

V usage is TRBV9 and J usage is TRBJ1-1; D remains unclear. There are 15 residues in the CDR3. V lost 0 bases to trimming and J lost 1 base, with 10 bases between them. Germline values: CDR1 SGDLS, CDR2 YYNGEE. CDR3: CASSVDSRRNTEAFF. For the CDR3, the DNA is TGTGCCAGCAGCGTAGACTCCCGCCGGAACACTGAAGCTTTCTTT. The entire variable domain, with the rest obtained from reference TRBV9 and TRBJ1-1, is as follows: DSGVTQTPKHLITATGQRVTLRCSPRSGDLSVYWYQQSLDQGLQFLIQYYNGEERAKGNILERFSAQQFPDLHSELNLSSLELGDSALYFCASSVDSRRNTEAFFGQGTRLTVV.

The V and J genes are TRBV6-6 and TRBJ1-2, with 7 bases matching TRBD1. Trimming at V came to 4 bases and at J to 4 bases, leaving 12 bases not matched to a gene. The CDR3 spans 16 residues. The germline gives CDR1 MNHNY, CDR2 SVGAGI (reference sequence). The CDR3 sequence is CASSSNPGGGGYGYTF. DNA of the CDR3: TGTGCCAGCAGTTCAAACCCAGGGGGTGGAGGCTATGGCTACACCTTC.

This clone was counted a few times. The J gene is TRBJ2-3, the V gene TRBV30; D possibly corresponds to TRBD2 (6 bases). Per the germline V gene, CDR1 is GTSNPN and CDR2 is SVGIG (reference sequence). V was clipped by 2 bases and J by 5 bases, with 11 bases between them. This CDR3 has 13 amino acids. CDR3 in amino acids: CAWSPLEGDTQYF. DNA for the CDR3: TGTGCCTGGAGTCCTTTGGAGGGAGATACGCAGTATTTT.

The V and J genes are TRBV7-8 and TRBJ2-5, with D tentatively TRBD2 (6 bases). The CDR3 has 16 residues. V was clipped by 0 bases and J by 8 bases, with 19 bases between them. Germline CDR1 and CDR2: SGHVS and FQNEAQ. The CDR3 nucleotides are TGTGCCAGCAGCTTAGCTCGGGTTAGCGGTGCCACAACCCAGTACTTC. The encoded protein is CASSLARVSGATTQYF.

CDR3: CASSYVGGGYTF. In DNA, the CDR3 is TGTGCCAGCAGTTACGTGGGGGGTGGCTACACCTTC. The V and J genes are TRBV6-5 and TRBJ1-2; TRBD1 might be the D (5 bases). The germline CDR1 and CDR2 sequences are MNHEY and SVGAGI. The CDR3 totals 12 residues. The V end was cut by 2 bases, the J end by 7 bases, with 8 bases between.

V usage is TRBV5-1 and J usage is TRBJ1-1; D remains ambiguous. V was pared by 2 bases and J by 0 bases, with 8 bases between. CDR1 is SGHRS and CDR2 is YFSETQ in the germline V gene. The CDR3 consists of 14 residues. The CDR3 DNA reads TGCGCCAGCAGCTTCCAGGTGATGAACACTGAAGCTTTCTTT. It codes for CASSFQVMNTEAFF.

The rearrangement links TRBV9 to TRBJ1-5, with 9 bases that match TRBD1. The germline CDR1 and CDR2 sequences are SGDLS and YYNGEE. This CDR3 contains 14 residues. V shed 3 bases and J 9 bases; nucleotides not matched to a gene: 7. The chain's CDR3 is CASSGGQGGTPQHF. The CDR3 nucleotides are TGTGCCAGCAGCGGGGGACAGGGAGGGACGCCCCAGCATTTT.